These 21 T cell receptor beta chains came from one sample sequenced in a study of CD4 T cells in relation to SARS-CoV-2 and coronaviruses. No antigens are known for them. CD4+ T cells from unexposed donors were obtained before the COVID-19 pandemic (2011-2018). Isolation of CD4+ T cells took place after less than twelve days in culture. Profiling relied on immunoSEQ multiplex PCR, and the TCRdb table lists in-frame clones only, not all of them. This sample has roughly 30,000 clones, with around 79% found just once. The material sequenced was CD4+ T cells from PBMCs, cultured in vitro. The receptors originated from a human donor in good health.

The V and J genes are TRBV11-2 and TRBJ2-5; D is perhaps TRBD1 (6 bases). Trimming shortened V by 5 bases and J by 0 bases, and 13 bases separated the two germline ends. CDR1 is SGHAT, CDR2 FQNNGV, per germline. The CDR3 loop spans 15 amino acids. The CDR3 bases are TGTGCCAGCAGCGCGGTTGGGGGCTACCAAGAGACCCAGTACTTC. This codes for CASSAVGGYQETQYF.

This clone has a single count. The chain links TRBV4-3 to TRBJ2-3, with 11 bases aligning to TRBD2. The CDR3 contains 18 residues. Germline values: CDR1 LGHNA, CDR2 YSLEER. With 0 bases clipped from V and 5 bases from J, the junction kept 10 bases outside the gene matches. The CDR3 coding sequence is TGCGCCAGCAGCCAAGATATTGCTAGCGGGGGGCGACGAGATACGCAGTATTTT. Translation: CASSQDIASGGRRDTQYF.

The chain joins TRBV5-5 to TRBJ2-1, with no clear D. The germline V and J ends were trimmed by 4 bases and 7 bases, with 18 bases remaining between them. Germline CDR1 and CDR2: SGHKS and YYEKEE (reference sequence). The CDR3 sequence is 15 residues long. In nucleotides, the CDR3 is TGTGCCAGCAGCCGCGTGACTGTAGGAGATAATGAGCAGTTCTTC. Translating gives CASSRVTVGDNEQFF. The whole variable domain, filled in from reference TRBV5-5 and TRBJ2-1, reads DAGVTQSPTHLIKTRGQQVTLRCSPISGHKSVSWYQQVLGQGPQFIFQYYEKEERGRGNFPDRFSARQFPNYSSELNVNALLLGDSALYLCASSRVTVGDNEQFFGPGTRLTVL.

This chain uses TRBV12-3 or TRBV12-4 with TRBJ1-2, with 7 nucleotides matching TRBD1. The CDR3 is made up of 13 amino acids. V gave up 6 bases and J gave up 7 bases; unmatched junction bases: 8. The CDR3, as DNA: TGTGCCAGCAGGGAAAGGGGGCTGGGTGGCTACACCTTC. Translated: CASRERGLGGYTF.

This clone appeared a single time. V gene TRBV9 combines with J gene TRBJ1-2; D may be TRBD1 (6 bases). The V gene's germline CDR1 is SGDLS and CDR2 YYNGEE. V was shortened by 0 bases and J by 2 bases, with 8 bases between the two germline ends. The CDR3 has 14 residues. CDR3 sequence: CASSVVGGNYGYTF. The CDR3 nucleotides are TGTGCCAGCAGCGTAGTAGGGGGAAACTATGGCTACACCTTC.

The chain recombines TRBV5-1 with TRBJ2-1, with 10 bases lining up with TRBD1. Germline CDR1 reads SGHRS; CDR2 reads YFSETQ. This CDR3 is built from 15 residues. Unmatched junction bases numbered 4, after V lost 4 bases and J lost 3 bases. This CDR3 is CASSVRDRGYNEQFF. The CDR3 DNA is TGCGCCAGCAGCGTCCGGGACAGGGGCTACAATGAGCAGTTCTTC.

The J gene is TRBJ2-3, the V gene TRBV5-8; 13 bases align to TRBD2. From germline, CDR1 is SGHTS and CDR2 YDEGEE. Losses at the gene ends were 0 bases for V and 2 bases for J; bases not matched to a gene: 9. The CDR3 has 19 amino acids. The CDR3 sequence is CASSLVLLAGGPLTDTQYF. The CDR3 nucleotides read TGTGCCAGCAGCTTGGTGCTACTAGCGGGGGGGCCCCTCACAGATACGCAGTATTTT.

This clone has only a few counts. This rearrangement joins TRBV7-9 to TRBJ1-5, with D uncertain. This CDR3 is built from 15 residues. Germline V gene data show CDR1 as SEHNR and CDR2 as FQNEAQ (reference sequence). V was pared by 5 bases and J by 7 bases, with 18 bases between. The CDR3 DNA follows: TGTGCCAGCAGCCCAACCCCGCAACAGAGCCAGCCCCAGCATTTT. This encodes CASSPTPQQSQPQHF.

The CDR3 nucleotides read TGTGCCAGCAGTAATCCGGGACTAGCGGGGGGGAGTATTAACAATGAGCAGTTCTTC. This encodes CASSNPGLAGGSINNEQFF. This rearrangement joins TRBV6-2 or TRBV6-3 to TRBJ2-1, with 16 bases identical to TRBD2. The ends lost 5 bases at V and 5 bases at J; junction bases unmatched: 12. The CDR3 length is 19 residues. The germline gives CDR1 MNHEY, CDR2 SVGEGT.

J is TRBJ1-1 and V is TRBV9; 10 bases are a match to TRBD1. Germline loops: CDR1 SGDLS, CDR2 YYNGEE. The CDR3 is 15 residues long. Trimming removed 4 bases from V and 3 bases from J; junction bases left unmatched: 6. DNA for the CDR3: TGTGCCAGCAGCTTAGTGGACAGGGGGGACACTGAAGCTTTCTTT. This gives the protein CASSLVDRGDTEAFF.

The V and J genes are TRBV7-9 and TRBJ2-5; D is possibly TRBD1 (7 bases). The CDR3 has 15 amino acids. CDR1 is SEHNR and CDR2 is FQNEAQ in the germline V gene (reference sequence). V was pared by 7 bases and J by 4 bases, with 19 bases between. The CDR3 is CASTAREPGGETQYF. The CDR3 DNA sequence: TGTGCCAGCACCGCTCGGGAGCCAGGGGGAGAGACCCAGTACTTC.

The gene calls are TRBV24-1 and TRBJ1-3; no reliable D call. Between the trimmed V and J ends, which lost 4 bases and 0 bases, there was a span of 21 bases. The germline CDR1 and CDR2 sequences are KGHDR and SFDVKD. The CDR3 has 19 amino acids. This CDR3 is CATSDWTRPAMSSGNTIYF. In DNA form, the CDR3 reads TGTGCCACCAGTGACTGGACTCGACCGGCTATGAGCTCTGGAAACACCATATATTTT.

The chain couples TRBV5-6 to TRBJ2-3; no reliable D call. The CDR3 sequence is 11 residues long. With 2 bases removed from V and 2 bases from J, the gap between germline ends came to 0 bases. In germline, CDR1 is SGHDT, CDR2 YYEEEE. The CDR3 protein is CASSFTDTQYF. CDR3 coding DNA: TGTGCCAGCAGCTTCACAGATACGCAGTATTTT.

The rearrangement joins TRBV29-1 to TRBJ2-7; D call uncertain. The germline gives CDR1 SQVTM, CDR2 ANQGSEA. V gave up 2 bases and J gave up 0 bases, with 5 bases separating them. The CDR3 extends over 12 amino acids. This CDR3 is CSVENYSYEQYF. For the CDR3, the DNA is TGCAGCGTTGAAAACTACTCCTACGAGCAGTACTTC.

This chain joins TRBV18 and TRBJ1-2; TRBD1 might be the D (6 bases). CDR1 is KGHSH, CDR2 LQKENI, per germline. Trimming pared 6 bases from V and 4 bases from J, leaving 18 bases between. CDR3 length: 15 residues. The CDR3 spells CASSPRQKQGYGYTF. The CDR3, as DNA: TGTGCCAGCTCCCCCCGGCAGAAACAGGGCTATGGCTACACCTTC.

V usage is TRBV7-8 and J usage is TRBJ2-1; D is unclear. V lost 5 bases, J lost 3 bases, and 17 bases lay in between. The CDR3 totals 16 residues. Per germline, CDR1 SGHVS and CDR2 FQNEAQ. In DNA, the CDR3 is TGTGCCAGCAGCCTCAAAGCAGGTAAGGACTACAATGAGCAGTTCTTC. Translation gives CASSLKAGKDYNEQFF.

This chain connects TRBV18 to TRBJ1-2, with D possibly TRBD1 on 6 matching bases. V lost 2 bases and J 11 bases, leaving 12 bases between the germline ends. The germline V gene has CDR1 KGHSH and CDR2 LQKENI. This CDR3 region has 12 residues. CDR3 DNA sequence: TGTGCCAGCTCACCAGCAGGGGAGGGGTACACCTTC. It translates to CASSPAGEGYTF.

The chain uses TRBV6-5 and TRBJ2-1, with D perhaps matching TRBD2 (5 bases). Trimming removed 2 bases from V and 0 bases from J, with 8 bases in between. Per the germline V gene, CDR1 is MNHEY and CDR2 is SVGAGI. The CDR3 is 15 residues long. CDR3 loop: CASSYRRSSYNEQFF. In DNA form, the CDR3 reads TGTGCCAGCAGTTACCGGAGGAGCTCCTACAATGAGCAGTTCTTC.

In its sample, this clone was seen a few times. The rearrangement joins TRBV5-1 to TRBJ1-3; tentative D call: TRBD1 (5 bases). V lost 2 bases to trimming and J lost 5 bases, with 11 bases between them. The germline CDR1 and CDR2 sequences are SGHRS and YFSETQ. The CDR3 runs 14 residues. The CDR3 loop is CASSFGDDRNTIYF. The CDR3 DNA reads as TGCGCCAGCAGCTTCGGGGACGACAGAAACACCATATATTTT. Supplemented by reference TRBV5-1 and TRBJ1-3, the full variable domain reads KAGVTQTPRYLIKTRGQQVTLSCSPISGHRSVSWYQQTPGQGLQFLFEYFSETQRNKGNFPGRFSGRQFSNSRSEMNVSTLELGDSALYLCASSFGDDRNTIYFGEGSWLTVV.

The rearrangement uses TRBV6-5 and TRBJ1-2, with TRBD1 matching 8 bases. Germline V gives CDR1 MNHEY, CDR2 SVGAGI. CDR3 length equals 14 residues. With V trimmed by 0 bases and J by 7 bases, 4 bases remained unmatched. The CDR3 region has the DNA TGTGCCAGCAGTTACTCGGACAGGGACGGTGGCTACACCTTC. This codes for CASSYSDRDGGYTF.

The rearrangement joins TRBV21-1 to TRBJ2-1; the table's D call of TRBD2 was not tested on the DNA. TRBV21-1 is flagged as a pseudogene. The CDR3 is made up of 17 amino acids. The CDR3 loop is CASSKGPRAGGHNEQFF. CDR3 sequence (DNA): TGTGCCAGCAGCAAAGGGCCTAGAGCGGGGGGTCACAATGAGCAGTTCTTC.